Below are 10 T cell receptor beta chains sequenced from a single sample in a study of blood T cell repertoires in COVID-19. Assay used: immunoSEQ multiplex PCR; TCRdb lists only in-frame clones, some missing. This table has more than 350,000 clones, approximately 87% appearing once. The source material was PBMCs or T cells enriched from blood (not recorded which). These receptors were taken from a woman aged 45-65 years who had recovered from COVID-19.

For the CDR3, the DNA is TGTGCCAGCAGCTTAGGTCCTAGGGCGGGAGAGACCCAGTACTTC. Translating it yields CASSLGPRAGETQYF. The chain joins TRBV7-6 to TRBJ2-5, with TRBD2 as a possible D gene (5 bases). The CDR3 is 15 amino acids. Germline V gene lookup returns CDR1 SGHVS and CDR2 FNYEAQ. V lost 1 base and J lost 4, with 13 bases in between.

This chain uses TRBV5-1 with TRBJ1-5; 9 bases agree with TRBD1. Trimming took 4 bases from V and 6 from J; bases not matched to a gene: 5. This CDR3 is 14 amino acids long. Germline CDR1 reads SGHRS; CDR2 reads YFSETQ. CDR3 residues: CASSDRQGGQPQHF. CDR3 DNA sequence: TGCGCCAGCAGCGACCGACAGGGGGGTCAGCCCCAGCATTTT.

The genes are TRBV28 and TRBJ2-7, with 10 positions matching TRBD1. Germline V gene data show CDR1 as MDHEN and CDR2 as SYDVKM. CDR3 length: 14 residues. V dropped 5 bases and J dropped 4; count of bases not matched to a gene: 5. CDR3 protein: CASSRTGGIYEQYF. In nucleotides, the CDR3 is TGTGCCAGCAGTCGGACAGGGGGTATATACGAGCAGTACTTC. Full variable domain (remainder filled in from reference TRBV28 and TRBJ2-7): DVKVTQSSRYLVKRTGEKVFLECVQDMDHENMFWYRQDPGLGLRLIYFSYDVKMKEKGDIPEGYSVSREKKERFSLILESASTNQTSMYLCASSRTGGIYEQYFGPGTRLTVT.

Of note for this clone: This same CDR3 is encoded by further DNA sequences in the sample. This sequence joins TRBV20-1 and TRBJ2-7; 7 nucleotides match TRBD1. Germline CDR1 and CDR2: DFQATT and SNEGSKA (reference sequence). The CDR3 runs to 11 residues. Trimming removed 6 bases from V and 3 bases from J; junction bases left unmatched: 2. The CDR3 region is CSARTGYEQYF. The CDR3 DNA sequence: TGCAGTGCAAGGACAGGCTACGAGCAGTACTTC.

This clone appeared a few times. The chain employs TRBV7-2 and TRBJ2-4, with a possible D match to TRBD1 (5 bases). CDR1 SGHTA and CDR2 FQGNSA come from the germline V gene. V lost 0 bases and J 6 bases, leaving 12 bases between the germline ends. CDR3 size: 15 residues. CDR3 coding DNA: TGTGCCAGCAGCTTAGCCCTGACAGATTCAAACATTCAGTACTTC. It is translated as CASSLALTDSNIQYF.

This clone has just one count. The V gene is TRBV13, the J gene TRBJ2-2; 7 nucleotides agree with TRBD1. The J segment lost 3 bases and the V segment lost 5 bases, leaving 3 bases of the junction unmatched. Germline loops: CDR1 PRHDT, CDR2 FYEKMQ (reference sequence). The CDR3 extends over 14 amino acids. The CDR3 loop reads CASSEGTDTGELFF. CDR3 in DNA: TGTGCCAGCAGCGAGGGGACAGACACCGGGGAGCTGTTTTTT.

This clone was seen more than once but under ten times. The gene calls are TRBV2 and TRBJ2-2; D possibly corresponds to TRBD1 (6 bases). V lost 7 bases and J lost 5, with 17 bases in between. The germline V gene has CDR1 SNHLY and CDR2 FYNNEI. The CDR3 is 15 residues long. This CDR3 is CASTGQLVGTGELFF. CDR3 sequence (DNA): TGTGCCAGCACCGGACAGCTGGTAGGGACCGGGGAGCTGTTTTTT. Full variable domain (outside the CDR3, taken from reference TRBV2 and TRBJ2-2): EPEVTQTPSHQVTQMGQEVILRCVPISNHLYFYWYRQILGQKVEFLVSFYNNEISEKSEIFDDQFSVERPDGSNFTLKIRSTKLEDSAMYFCASTGQLVGTGELFFGEGSRLTVL.

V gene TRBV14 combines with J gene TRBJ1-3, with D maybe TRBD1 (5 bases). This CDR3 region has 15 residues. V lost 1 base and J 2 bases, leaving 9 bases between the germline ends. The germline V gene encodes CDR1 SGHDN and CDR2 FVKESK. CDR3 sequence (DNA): TGTGCCAGCAGCCAAGTCCCCAGGGCTGGAAACACCATATATTTT. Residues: CASSQVPRAGNTIYF.

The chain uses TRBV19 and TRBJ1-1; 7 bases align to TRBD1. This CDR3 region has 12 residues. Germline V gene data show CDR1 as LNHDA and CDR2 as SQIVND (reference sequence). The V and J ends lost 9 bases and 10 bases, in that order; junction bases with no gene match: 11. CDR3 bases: TGTGCCAGCGGCCCGGGCAGGGGGACAGCTTTCTTT. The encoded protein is CASGPGRGTAFF.

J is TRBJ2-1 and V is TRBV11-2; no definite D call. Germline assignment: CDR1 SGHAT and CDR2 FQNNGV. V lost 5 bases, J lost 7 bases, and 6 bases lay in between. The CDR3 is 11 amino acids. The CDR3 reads CASSQRNEQFF. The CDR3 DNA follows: TGTGCCAGCAGCCAACGGAATGAGCAGTTCTTC.